These T cell receptor beta chains were read from a single sample in a study of T cells after yellow fever vaccination. Using its own MiXCR run on the 5' RACE reads, TCRdb lists one record per CDR3 protein. The data show 200,000 to 300,000 distinct CDR3 sequences, 6% to 8% seen once. This specimen consisted of CD4+ T cells sorted from PBMCs, obtained on the day of the yellow fever booster vaccination. These receptors came from a man aged 25 to 40 who received the YFV17D yellow fever vaccine. CDR3s include the opening cysteine and the closing phenylalanine or tryptophan. Each record gives: CDR3 DNA, CDR3 protein, V gene, D gene, J gene, clone size. D genes are given only for firm matches. Rows may omit the clone size; those that give it use once, few, many or a size class.

TGTGCCAGCAGTGTACAGGGTTTCCAAGAGACCCAGTACTTC CASSVQGFQETQYF TRBV27 NA TRBJ2-5 NA
TGCGCCAGCAGACCCTTGGGGGCGGGAGGAGAGACCCAGTACTTC CASRPLGAGGETQYF TRBV5-1 TRBD2 TRBJ2-5 few
TGTGCCAGCAGCCCTAGGACAGCTATTGTTGGCTACACCTTC CASSPRTAIVGYTF TRBV7-2 NA TRBJ1-2 NA
TGTGCCAGCAGCTCCCGGGGGACGGACGAGCAGTACTTC CASSSRGTDEQYF TRBV5-8 NA TRBJ2-7 many
TGCAGTGCTAGAGATCCAGGGGAATCCTACAATGAGCAGTTCTTC CSARDPGESYNEQFF TRBV20-1 NA TRBJ2-1 NA
TGCGCCAGCAGCTCGCAGGGTAATGAAAAACTGTTTTTT CASSSQGNEKLFF TRBV5-1 NA TRBJ1-4 NA
TGCAGTGCTAGTTCAACAGCCACCGGGGAGCTGTTTTTT CSASSTATGELFF TRBV20-1 NA TRBJ2-2 few
TGTGCCAGTAGTACTTACGCTAGCGGGAATGAGCAGTTCTTC CASSTYASGNEQFF TRBV19 TRBD2 TRBJ2-1 many
TGTGCCAGCAGTCCGTACACCTACGAGCAGTACTTC CASSPYTYEQYF TRBV12-3/TRBV12-4 NA TRBJ2-7 few
TGTGCCAGCTCACCTCGAAATCAAAAGCGGGAGGGCCGTAATGAGCAGTTCTTC CASSPRNQKREGRNEQFF TRBV18 TRBD2 TRBJ2-1 many
TGTGCCAGCAAGACTGGTGGCTTCGGGGAGCTGTTTTTT CASKTGGFGELFF TRBV7-2 NA TRBJ2-2 NA
TGCAGTGCTCGGAGGGGAGAGACCCAGTACTTC CSARRGETQYF TRBV20-1 NA TRBJ2-5 many
TGCAGTGCTAGCCCCCCAAGCGGCCGATACAATGAGCAGTTCTTC CSASPPSGRYNEQFF TRBV20-1 NA TRBJ2-1 few
TGCGCCAGCAGCCAAGGGACTAGTCTGTTCTTC CASSQGTSLFF TRBV4-3 TRBD2 TRBJ2-1 many
TGTGCCAGCAGTTACGTTGAAAAACTGTTTTTT CASSYVEKLFF TRBV6-6 NA TRBJ1-4 few
TGCGCCAGCAGCGGACAGGGGATTAGCAATGAGCAGTTCTTC CASSGQGISNEQFF TRBV5-1 TRBD1 TRBJ2-1 many
TGTGCCAGCAGTGAAAGGAGAGGGTATCTAGTCTACAATGAGCAGTTCTTC CASSERRGYLVYNEQFF TRBV2 NA TRBJ2-1 NA
TGCAGTGCTAGAACCGGGATTGAAGCTTTCTTT CSARTGIEAFF TRBV20-1 NA TRBJ1-1 many
TGCGCCAGCAGCTGGGGGACTAGCGACTCCTACGAGCAGTACTTC CASSWGTSDSYEQYF TRBV5-1 TRBD2 TRBJ2-7 NA
TGTGCCAGCAGTTTAGGGGCACGAGAGACCCAGTACTTC CASSLGARETQYF TRBV12-3/TRBV12-4 NA TRBJ2-5 many
TGTGCCAGCAGTACCCGGGACAGGGGGCTTGAGACCCAGTACTTC CASSTRDRGLETQYF TRBV7-8 TRBD1 TRBJ2-5 NA
TGCAGTGCTCCCTTGACTAGCGGGAGGTACAATGAGCAGTTCTTC CSAPLTSGRYNEQFF TRBV20-1 TRBD2 TRBJ2-1 many
TGTGCCAGCAGCTCCACCCGGACTAGCGGGAGTAATGAGCAGTTCTTC CASSSTRTSGSNEQFF TRBV7-8 TRBD2 TRBJ2-1 many
TGTGCCAGCAGCCCAGGTGGGTTGGGCAATCAGCCCCAGCATTTT CASSPGGLGNQPQHF TRBV7-9 NA TRBJ1-5 few
TGTGCCACCAGCAGAGATGCGAGGCGGGACACCACCTCGGGTGGGATTCAGTACTTC CATSRDARRDTTSGGIQYF TRBV15 NA TRBJ2-4 few
TGTGCCAGCAGCTTATCCACGGGTGAGACCCAGTACTTC CASSLSTGETQYF TRBV7-2 NA TRBJ2-5 many
TGCGCCAGCAGTCCCGCGGGAGATACGCAGTATTTT CASSPAGDTQYF TRBV10-1 NA TRBJ2-3 NA
TGCGCCAGCAGCCCGGGGGGGACAGAGAATCAGCCCCAGCATTTT CASSPGGTENQPQHF TRBV5-1 TRBD1 TRBJ1-5 NA
TGTGCCAGCGGTACAATTCAGGACCTCGCGTTCTACGAGCAGTACTTC CASGTIQDLAFYEQYF TRBV27 NA TRBJ2-7 few